These 26 T cell receptor beta chains share one sample of origin, sequenced in a study of T cells after yellow fever vaccination. Via MiXCR, TCRdb re-called the 5' RACE reads, giving one row per CDR3 protein. The data show hundreds of thousands of distinct CDR3 sequences, approximately 12% seen once. This material consisted of PBMCs, taken on the day of the yellow fever booster vaccination. These receptors came from a man aged 30-40 years who received the YFV17D yellow fever vaccine.

There are a few counts of this clonotype. The chain joins TRBV7-2 to TRBJ2-3; tentatively, D is TRBD2 (6 bases). Trimming stripped 5 bases from V and 1 base from J, with 13 bases between. Germline V gives CDR1 SGHTA, CDR2 FQGNSA. The CDR3 is 15 residues long. CDR3 loop: CASSPTGTGTDTQYF. The CDR3 DNA reads TGTGCCAGCAGCCCGACCGGGACTGGCACAGATACGCAGTATTTT.

This CDR3 reads CASRQGSQETQYF. DNA of the CDR3: TGTGCCAGCAGGCAAGGGTCCCAAGAGACCCAGTACTTC. The chain employs TRBV6-1 and TRBJ2-5; D is uncertain. Between the trimmed V and J ends, which lost 6 bases and 1 base, there was a span of 9 bases. The CDR3 runs to 13 residues. The germline V gene has CDR1 MNHNS and CDR2 SASEGT.

The sample holds one count of this clonotype. The chain combines TRBV18 with TRBJ2-7, with 9 bases aligning to TRBD1. The germline V gene has CDR1 KGHSH and CDR2 LQKENI. CDR3 length: 14 amino acids. Germline trimming cut 9 bases from V and 2 bases from J; bases unmatched to any gene: 8. The DNA for the CDR3 is TGTGCCAGTCTCACGGGGACAGGGCCCTACGAGCAGTACTTC. It specifies CASLTGTGPYEQYF.

The gene calls are TRBV4-3 and TRBJ1-2; no reliable D call. V lost 0 bases and J lost 5, with 13 bases in between. This CDR3 has 15 residues. Germline CDR1 is LGHNA and CDR2 is YSLEER. In nucleotides, the CDR3 is TGCGCCAGCAGCCAAGATCTCCTGGGGAGTTATGGCTACACCTTC. This encodes CASSQDLLGSYGYTF.

In this sample, this clonotype turned up a few times. CDR3 sequence: CASRKITGQPQHF. In nucleotides, the CDR3 is TGTGCCAGCAGGAAAATTACAGGTCAGCCCCAGCATTTT. This chain uses TRBV6-1 with TRBJ1-5; D perhaps matches TRBD1 (5 bases). This CDR3 region has 13 residues. The germline V and J ends were trimmed by 6 bases and 6 bases, with 12 bases remaining between them. CDR1 and CDR2 (germline): MNHNS, SASEGT.

This clonotype has more than one count but fewer than ten. The chain has TRBV7-9 and TRBJ1-1; no clear D gene. There are 15 residues in the CDR3. The germline V gene has CDR1 SEHNR and CDR2 FQNEAQ (reference sequence). The V end lost 6 bases, the J end lost 7 bases, and 21 bases lay between the germline ends. The CDR3 loop is CASRQRRVGGDEAFF. DNA for the CDR3: TGTGCCAGCAGACAACGGAGGGTAGGAGGAGATGAAGCTTTCTTT.

This clonotype was detected only a few times. The chain couples TRBV12-3 or TRBV12-4 to TRBJ2-1, with D unclear. Trimming shortened V by 8 bases and J by 5 bases, and 7 bases separated the two germline ends. This CDR3 spans 11 amino acids. The CDR3 region has the DNA TGTGCCAGCGGGCAAAACAATGAGCAGTTCTTC. Translating gives CASGQNNEQFF.

This clonotype was observed a few times. The chain employs TRBV7-9 and TRBJ1-3; D might be TRBD1 (5 bases). The ends were cut back, 4 bases at V and 0 bases at J, with 13 bases in the middle. Germline V lookup: CDR1 SEHNR, CDR2 FQNEAQ (reference sequence). The CDR3 sequence is 16 residues long. The CDR3 region has the DNA TGTGCCAGCAGCTCGACAGAACCGCGCTCTGGAAACACCATATATTTT. Translated, it gives CASSSTEPRSGNTIYF. The variable domain in full, with the rest retrieved from reference TRBV7-9 and TRBJ1-3, is DTGVSQNPRHKITKRGQNVTFRCDPISEHNRLYWYRQTLGQGPEFLTYFQNEAQLEKSRLLSDRFSAERPKGSFSTLEIQRTEQGDSAMYLCASSSTEPRSGNTIYFGEGSWLTVV.

The chain has TRBV29-1 and TRBJ1-2; the D is unclear. Trimming took off 4 bases at V and 0 bases at J, with 9 bases between the two ends. Germline V gene lookup returns CDR1 SQVTM and CDR2 ANQGSEA. CDR3 size: 13 residues. The DNA of the CDR3 is TGCAGCGTTGTAACCACTTCTAACTATGGCTACACCTTC. This codes for CSVVTTSNYGYTF.

The chain joins TRBV5-1 to TRBJ2-7; the match to TRBD1 covers 9 bases. The CDR3 is made up of 16 amino acids. Germline trimming cut 2 bases from V and 2 bases from J; bases unmatched to any gene: 8. Germline CDR1 and CDR2: SGHRS and YFSETQ. In nucleotides, the CDR3 is TGCGCCAGCAGCTTTGGGACAGGGAACATCGCCTACGAGCAGTACTTC. This gives the protein CASSFGTGNIAYEQYF. The full variable domain, completed using reference TRBV5-1 and TRBJ2-7, is KAGVTQTPRYLIKTRGQQVTLSCSPISGHRSVSWYQQTPGQGLQFLFEYFSETQRNKGNFPGRFSGRQFSNSRSEMNVSTLELGDSALYLCASSFGTGNIAYEQYFGPGTRLTVT.

This clonotype was counted only a few times. The gene calls are TRBV6-4 and TRBJ2-3; D tentatively fits TRBD1 or TRBD2 (5 bases each). The CDR3 runs to 14 residues. Germline CDR1 reads MRHNA; CDR2 reads SNTAGT. With 9 bases removed from V and 2 bases from J, the gap between germline ends came to 15 bases. The CDR3 sequence: CASIAGTTTDTQYF. CDR3 bases: TGTGCCAGTATTGCCGGGACCACCACAGATACGCAGTATTTT.

The rearrangement uses TRBV7-2 and TRBJ2-1; D may match TRBD1 or TRBD2 (6 bases each). With 2 bases removed from V and 8 bases from J, the gap between germline ends came to 10 bases. Germline V gives CDR1 SGHTA, CDR2 FQGNSA. The CDR3 spans 13 residues. As DNA, the CDR3 is TGTGCCAGCAGCTTACCGGGGGCCGATGAGCAGTTCTTC. As protein: CASSLPGADEQFF.

The chain joins TRBV27 to TRBJ2-7; 7 positions agree with TRBD2. The CDR3 loop spans 14 amino acids. Germline V gene sequence: CDR1 MNHEY, CDR2 SMNVEV (reference sequence). After removal of 9 bases from V and 4 bases from J, the junction contained 12 bases not matched to a gene. The CDR3 is CASSRGLQGYEQYF. For the CDR3, the DNA is TGTGCCAGTAGTAGGGGACTACAAGGGTACGAGCAGTACTTC.

This clonotype was detected ten times or more. The chain is built from TRBV5-1 and TRBJ1-1; D unresolved. The CDR3 is 18 residues long. V was shortened by 4 bases and J by 6 bases, with 28 bases between the two germline ends. The germline gives CDR1 SGHRS, CDR2 YFSETQ. DNA of the CDR3: TGCGCCAGCAGCACCTCCCCACTAGGACGAATATCGATCGCTGAAGCTTTCTTT. Translated: CASSTSPLGRISIAEAFF.

This chain links TRBV25-1 with TRBJ2-7; TRBD1 aligns across 8 bases. The junction had 3 bases not matched to a gene; V was cut back by 0 bases and J by 2 bases. Looked up from germline, CDR1 is MGHDK and CDR2 is SYGVNS. This CDR3 is built from 15 residues. The CDR3, as DNA: TGTGCCAGCAGTGAATATCGGACAGGGACCTACGAGCAGTACTTC. Translating gives CASSEYRTGTYEQYF.

The V gene is TRBV12-3 or TRBV12-4, the J gene TRBJ2-3; D not resolved. V lost 0 bases and J 4 bases, leaving 8 bases between the germline ends. The CDR3 extends over 14 amino acids. Here the CDR3 DNA reads TGTGCCAGCAGTTTAGCTTTCGCACCAGATACGCAGTATTTT. Amino acid sequence: CASSLAFAPDTQYF.

This clonotype has a count of ten or more. The chain uses TRBV29-1 and TRBJ2-3, with TRBD2 matching 7 bases. V trimming: 1 base; J trimming: 2 bases; junction bases outside the gene matches: 6. CDR1 and CDR2 from the germline V gene are SQVTM and ANQGSEA. The CDR3 is 15 residues long. CDR3 sequence (DNA): TGCAGCGTTGAAGGTTCTAGCGGACCCACAGATACGCAGTATTTT. Its translation is CSVEGSSGPTDTQYF.

The sample holds a few counts of this clonotype. The V call is TRBV10-3, the J call TRBJ2-7; 10 nucleotides align to TRBD2. Losses at the gene ends were 6 bases for V and 7 bases for J; bases not matched to a gene: 18. The CDR3 is made up of 17 amino acids. The V gene's germline CDR1 is ENHRY and CDR2 SYGVKD. The CDR3 region is CAISQSTGTSASGEQYF. The CDR3, as DNA: TGTGCCATCAGCCAATCCACTGGGACTAGCGCGAGTGGGGAGCAGTACTTC.

V usage is TRBV5-1 and J usage is TRBJ2-1, with D maybe TRBD2 (7 bases). Germline CDR1 is SGHRS and CDR2 is YFSETQ. The length of the CDR3 is 11 residues. The V gene lost 10 bases and the J gene lost 8 bases, with 13 bases spanning the gap. This CDR3 is CASKGGDEQFF. CDR3 coding DNA: TGCGCCTCCAAGGGGGGGGATGAGCAGTTCTTC.

This clonotype has at least ten counts. V usage is TRBV14 and J usage is TRBJ2-1; 11 bases match TRBD2. Germline-derived CDR1 and CDR2 are SGHDN and FVKESK. CDR3 length: 16 amino acids. The trim removed 4 bases at V and 0 bases at J, leaving 2 bases unmatched. The CDR3 bases are TGTGCCAGCAGCCTAGCGGGAGGGCCCTCCTACAATGAGCAGTTCTTC. Its translation: CASSLAGGPSYNEQFF. Supplemented by reference TRBV14 and TRBJ2-1, the full variable domain reads EAGVTQFPSHSVIEKGQTVTLRCDPISGHDNLYWYRRVMGKEIKFLLHFVKESKQDESGMPNNRFLAERTGGTYSTLKVQPAELEDSGVYFCASSLAGGPSYNEQFFGPGTRLTVL.

This rearrangement joins TRBV12-3 or TRBV12-4 to TRBJ2-5; tentatively, D is TRBD2 (5 bases). V lost 0 bases and J lost 4, with 12 bases in between. CDR3 length equals 15 residues. CDR3 sequence reads: CASSLAAKRAETQYF. In DNA form, the CDR3 reads TGTGCCAGCAGTTTAGCCGCCAAGAGGGCAGAGACCCAGTACTTC.

This clonotype showed up just a few times. The rearrangement links TRBV12-3 or TRBV12-4 to TRBJ2-1, with a tentative D call TRBD2 (6 bases). The CDR3 contains 17 residues. The ends were cut back, 3 bases at V and 0 bases at J, with 15 bases in the middle. This CDR3 reads CASSFRRLGSSYNEQFF. CDR3 coding DNA: TGTGCCAGCAGTTTCCGCAGACTAGGCAGCTCCTACAATGAGCAGTTCTTC.

The chain has TRBV4-2 and TRBJ1-6; D call uncertain. V lost 4 bases to trimming and J lost 5 bases, with 3 bases between them. The CDR3 has 12 residues. CDR1 is LGHNA, CDR2 YNFKEQ, per germline. CDR3 residues: CASSPDNSPLHF. The CDR3 DNA is TGTGCCAGCAGCCCGGATAATTCACCCCTCCACTTT.

This clonotype was counted a few times. This chain links TRBV24-1 with TRBJ2-1, with D perhaps matching TRBD2 (6 bases). The V gene's germline CDR1 is KGHDR and CDR2 SFDVKD. Trimming left V 4 bases short and J 4 bases short, with 7 bases between. The CDR3 is made up of 13 amino acids. The CDR3 region is CATSEGLYNEQFF. In DNA form, the CDR3 reads TGTGCCACCAGTGAAGGACTATACAATGAGCAGTTCTTC.

The rearrangement uses TRBV7-9 and TRBJ2-2; 7 nucleotides match TRBD1. CDR3 length: 14 residues. With 5 bases clipped from V and 4 bases from J, the junction kept 4 bases outside the gene matches. From germline, CDR1 is SEHNR and CDR2 FQNEAQ (reference sequence). Here the CDR3 DNA reads TGTGCCAGCAGCGAAACAGGGGTCACCGGGGAGCTGTTTTTT. It translates to CASSETGVTGELFF. Full variable domain (missing parts from reference TRBV7-9 and TRBJ2-2): DTGVSQNPRHKITKRGQNVTFRCDPISEHNRLYWYRQTLGQGPEFLTYFQNEAQLEKSRLLSDRFSAERPKGSFSTLEIQRTEQGDSAMYLCASSETGVTGELFFGEGSRLTVL.

This clonotype has only a few counts. The V call is TRBV5-1, the J call TRBJ1-4; D is possibly TRBD1 (5 bases). In germline, CDR1 is SGHRS, CDR2 YFSETQ. V dropped 0 bases and J dropped 0 bases, with 18 bases sitting between them. This CDR3 is built from 19 residues. Here the CDR3 reads CASSLDRGIGFATNEKLFF. CDR3 coding DNA: TGCGCCAGCAGCTTGGACCGGGGGATCGGTTTTGCAACTAATGAAAAACTGTTTTTT. The whole variable domain, filled in from reference TRBV5-1 and TRBJ1-4, reads KAGVTQTPRYLIKTRGQQVTLSCSPISGHRSVSWYQQTPGQGLQFLFEYFSETQRNKGNFPGRFSGRQFSNSRSEMNVSTLELGDSALYLCASSLDRGIGFATNEKLFFGSGTQLSVL.